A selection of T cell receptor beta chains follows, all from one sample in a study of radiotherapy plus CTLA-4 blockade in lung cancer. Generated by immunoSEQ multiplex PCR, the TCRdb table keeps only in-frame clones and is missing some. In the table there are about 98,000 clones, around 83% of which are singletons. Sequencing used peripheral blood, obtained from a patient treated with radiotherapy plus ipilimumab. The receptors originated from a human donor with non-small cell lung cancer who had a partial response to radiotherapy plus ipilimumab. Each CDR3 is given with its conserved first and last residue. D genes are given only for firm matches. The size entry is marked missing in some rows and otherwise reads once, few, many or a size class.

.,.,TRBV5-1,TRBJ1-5,CASSPGQSNQPQHF,TGCGCCAGCAGCCCTGGACAGTCAAATCAGCCCCAGCATTTT
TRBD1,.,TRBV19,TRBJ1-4,CASSTQGTATNEKLFF,TGTGCCAGTAGTACACAGGGGACTGCAACTAATGAAAAACTGTTTTTT
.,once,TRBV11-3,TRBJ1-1,CASSFQGMGTEAFF,TGTGCCAGCAGCTTCCAGGGTATGGGCACTGAAGCTTTCTTT
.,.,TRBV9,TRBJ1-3,CASSSRLVGTIYF,TGTGCCAGCAGCTCCCGACTGGTTGGCACCATATATTTT
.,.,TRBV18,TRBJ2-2,CASSPDIPRNTGELFF,TGTGCCAGCTCACCCGATATTCCGCGAAACACCGGGGAGCTGTTTTTT
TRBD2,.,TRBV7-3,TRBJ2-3,CASSPSGRGDTQYF,TGTGCCAGCAGCCCTAGCGGGAGGGGGGATACGCAGTATTTT
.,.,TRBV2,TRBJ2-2,CASRLATRNTGELFF,TGTGCCAGCCGCCTAGCAACCAGGAACACCGGGGAGCTGTTTTTT
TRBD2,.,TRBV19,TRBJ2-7,CASYYPGLAGSLLDEQYF,TGTGCCAGTTATTATCCGGGACTAGCGGGCTCCTTGTTAGACGAGCAGTACTTC
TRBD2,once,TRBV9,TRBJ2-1,CASARGLAGANEQFF,TGTGCCAGCGCTCGAGGACTAGCGGGGGCGAATGAGCAGTTCTTC
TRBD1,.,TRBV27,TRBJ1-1,CASSRRDSEAFF,TGTGCCAGCAGTCGTCGGGACAGTGAAGCTTTCTTT
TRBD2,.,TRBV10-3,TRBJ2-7,CAIRAGGSYEQYF,TGTGCCATCAGGGCGGGAGGATCCTACGAGCAGTACTTC
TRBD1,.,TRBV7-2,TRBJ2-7,CASSPGQGKGGSYEQYF,TGTGCCAGCAGCCCCGGACAGGGTAAAGGTGGATCCTACGAGCAGTACTTC
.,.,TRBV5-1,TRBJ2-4,CASSLDGAAKNIQYF,TGCGCCAGCAGCTTGGACGGAGCAGCCAAAAACATTCAGTACTTC
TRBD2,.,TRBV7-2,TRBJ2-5,CASSLSGGVKTQYF,TGTGCCAGCAGCCTGTCGGGGGGGGTGAAGACCCAGTACTTC
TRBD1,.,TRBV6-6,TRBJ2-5,CASNEGGRETQYF,TGTGCCAGCAACGAAGGGGGCCGGGAGACCCAGTACTTC
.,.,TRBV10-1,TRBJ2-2,CASSRSTGELFF,TGCGCCAGTTCGAGGAGCACCGGGGAGCTGTTTTTT
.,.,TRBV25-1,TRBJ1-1,CASSEYRGKVGTEAFF,TGTGCCAGCAGTGAATATAGGGGTAAGGTTGGCACTGAAGCTTTCTTT
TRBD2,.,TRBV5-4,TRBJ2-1,CASSGRLAGGLFF,TGTGCCAGCAGCGGGAGACTAGCGGGGGGCCTATTCTTC
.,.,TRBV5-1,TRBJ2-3,CASSAGGPDTQYF,TGCGCCAGCAGCGCAGGAGGGCCAGATACGCAGTATTTT
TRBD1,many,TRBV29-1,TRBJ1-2,CSVERTGNGYTF,TGCAGCGTTGAGAGGACAGGGAACGGCTACACCTTC
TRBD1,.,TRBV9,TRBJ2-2,CASSFGQGVGELFF,TGTGCCAGCAGCTTTGGACAGGGGGTCGGGGAGCTGTTTTTT
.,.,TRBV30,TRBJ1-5,CAWRAWGQGNQPQHF,TGTGCCTGGAGAGCGTGGGGGCAGGGGAATCAGCCCCAGCATTTT
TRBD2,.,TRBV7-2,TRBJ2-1,CASNQQVAGVSEQFF,TGTGCCAGCAACCAACAGGTAGCGGGAGTTTCTGAGCAGTTCTTC
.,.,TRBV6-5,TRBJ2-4,CASSPTIAKNIQYF,TGTGCCAGCAGTCCTACCATAGCCAAAAACATTCAGTACTTC
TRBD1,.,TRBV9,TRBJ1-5,CASSVGDRGNQPQHF,TGTGCCAGCAGCGTAGGTGACAGGGGCAATCAGCCCCAGCATTTT
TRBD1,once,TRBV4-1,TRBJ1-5,CASSQQGAASYSNQPQHF,TGCGCCAGCAGCCAGCAGGGGGCCGCCTCGTATAGCAATCAGCCCCAGCATTTT
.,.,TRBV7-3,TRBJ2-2,CASSLAEGSLTGELFF,TGTGCCAGCAGCTTAGCGGAGGGGTCCCTCACCGGGGAGCTGTTTTTT
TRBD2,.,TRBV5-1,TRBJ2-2,CASSLTYTGTSGTGELFF,TGCGCCAGCAGCTTGACTTACACCGGGACTAGCGGCACCGGGGAGCTGTTTTTT
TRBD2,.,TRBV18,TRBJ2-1,CASSETSGGYNEQFF,TGTGCCAGCTCAGAGACTAGCGGGGGATACAATGAGCAGTTCTTC
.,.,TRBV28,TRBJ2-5,CASTSAQGMETQYF,TGTGCCAGCACCTCCGCCCAGGGCATGGAGACCCAGTACTTC
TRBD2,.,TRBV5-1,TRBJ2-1,CASRTVGGSDEQFF,TGCGCCAGCAGGACCGTCGGGGGGAGCGATGAGCAGTTCTTC
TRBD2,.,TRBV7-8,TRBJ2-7,CASSSWGGKYPEQYF,TGTGCCAGCAGCTCGTGGGGAGGGAAGTATCCCGAGCAGTACTTC
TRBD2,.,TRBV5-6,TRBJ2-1,CASSQETGTSANEQFF,TGTGCCAGCAGTCAAGAGACCGGGACTAGCGCCAATGAGCAGTTCTTC
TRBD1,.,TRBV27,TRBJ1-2,CASRGGTALNYGYTF,TGTGCCAGCAGGGGTGGGACAGCGCTTAACTATGGCTACACCTTC
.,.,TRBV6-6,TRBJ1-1,CASSYHHTGNTEAFF,TGTGCCAGCAGTTACCACCACACGGGGAACACTGAAGCTTTCTTT
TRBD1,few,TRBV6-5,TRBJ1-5,CASLGQVGQPQHF,TGTGCCAGCCTAGGACAGGTAGGGCAGCCCCAGCATTTT
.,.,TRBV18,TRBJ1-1,CASSPPGVQGIAFF,TGTGCCAGCTCACCACCGGGGGTTCAGGGGATTGCTTTCTTT
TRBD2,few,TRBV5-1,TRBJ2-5,CASSLASGSETQYF,TGCGCCAGCAGCCTTGCTAGCGGGAGTGAGACCCAGTACTTC
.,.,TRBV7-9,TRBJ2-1,CASSLGIAEPVDEQFF,TGTGCCAGCAGCTTAGGAATCGCCGAGCCGGTCGATGAGCAGTTCTTC
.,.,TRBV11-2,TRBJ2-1,CASSPPNNEQFF,TGTGCCAGCAGCCCGCCTAACAATGAGCAGTTCTTC
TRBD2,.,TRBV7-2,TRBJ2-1,CASSFSFLAGGSGPFF,TGTGCCAGCAGCTTTTCTTTTCTAGCGGGAGGGTCCGGGCCGTTCTTC
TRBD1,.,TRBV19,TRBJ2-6,CASSQGTGKSSGANVLTF,TGTGCCAGTAGTCAAGGGACAGGGAAGAGCTCTGGGGCCAACGTCCTGACTTTC
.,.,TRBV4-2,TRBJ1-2,CASSQARDSGYTF,TGTGCCAGCAGCCAAGCCCGGGACTCTGGCTACACCTTC
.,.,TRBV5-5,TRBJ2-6,CASSPVTSSGANVLTF,TGTGCCAGCAGCCCGGTGACTAGCTCTGGGGCCAACGTCCTGACTTTC
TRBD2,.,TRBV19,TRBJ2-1,CASSTPGTSGGNEQFF,TGTGCCAGTAGCACCCCTGGGACTAGCGGGGGTAATGAGCAGTTCTTC
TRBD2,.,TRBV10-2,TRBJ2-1,CAGASGTYNEQFF,TGCGCCGGGGCTAGCGGAACCTACAATGAGCAGTTCTTC
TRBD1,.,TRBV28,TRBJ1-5,CASRKQGASNQPQHF,TGTGCCAGCAGGAAACAGGGGGCTAGCAATCAGCCCCAGCATTTT